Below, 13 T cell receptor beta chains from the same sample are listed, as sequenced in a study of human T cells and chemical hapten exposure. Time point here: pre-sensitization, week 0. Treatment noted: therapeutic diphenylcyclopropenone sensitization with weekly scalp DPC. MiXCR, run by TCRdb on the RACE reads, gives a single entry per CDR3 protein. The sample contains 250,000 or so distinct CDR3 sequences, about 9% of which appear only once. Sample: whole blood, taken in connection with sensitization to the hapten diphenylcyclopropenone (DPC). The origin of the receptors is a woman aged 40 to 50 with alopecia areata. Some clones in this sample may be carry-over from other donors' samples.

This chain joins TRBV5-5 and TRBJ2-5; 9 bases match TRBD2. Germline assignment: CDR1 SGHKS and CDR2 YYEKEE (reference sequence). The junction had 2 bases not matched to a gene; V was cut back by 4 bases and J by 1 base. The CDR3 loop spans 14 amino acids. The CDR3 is CASSPSGIQETQYF. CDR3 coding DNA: TGTGCCAGCAGCCCTAGCGGGATCCAAGAGACCCAGTACTTC.

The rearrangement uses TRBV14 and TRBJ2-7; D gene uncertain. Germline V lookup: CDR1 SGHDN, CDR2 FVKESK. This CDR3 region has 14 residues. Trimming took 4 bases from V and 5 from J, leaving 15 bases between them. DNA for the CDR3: TGTGCCAGCAGCCCGAAGACATTCTGGGACGAGCAGTACTTC. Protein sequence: CASSPKTFWDEQYF.

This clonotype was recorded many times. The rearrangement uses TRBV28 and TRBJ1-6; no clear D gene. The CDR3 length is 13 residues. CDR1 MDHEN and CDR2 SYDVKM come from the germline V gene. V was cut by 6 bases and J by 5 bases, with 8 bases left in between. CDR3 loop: CASREGNNSPLHF. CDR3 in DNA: TGTGCCAGCAGGGAGGGCAATAATTCACCCCTCCACTTT.

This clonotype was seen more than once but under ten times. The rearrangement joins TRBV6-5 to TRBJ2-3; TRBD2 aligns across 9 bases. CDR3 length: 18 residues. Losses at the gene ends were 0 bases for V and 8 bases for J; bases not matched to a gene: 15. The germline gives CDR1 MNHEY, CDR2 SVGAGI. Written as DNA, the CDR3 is TGTGCCAGCAGTTACTCTCCGCCGGGACTAGCAGCGCTAGGTACGCAGTATTTT. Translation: CASSYSPPGLAALGTQYF.

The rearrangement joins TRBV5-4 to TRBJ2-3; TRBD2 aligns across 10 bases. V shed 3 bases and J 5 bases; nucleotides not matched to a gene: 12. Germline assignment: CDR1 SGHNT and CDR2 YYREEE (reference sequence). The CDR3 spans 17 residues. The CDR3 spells CASSYLLAGVRGDTQYF. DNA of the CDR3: TGTGCCAGCAGCTACCTGCTAGCGGGAGTTCGAGGAGATACGCAGTATTTT.

This chain's CDR3 is CASSWEGGRQYF. CDR3 nucleotide sequence: TGTGCCAGCAGTTGGGAAGGGGGTCGGCAGTACTTC. This chain links TRBV28 with TRBJ2-7, with a tentative D call TRBD1 (6 bases). CDR3 size: 12 residues. V was trimmed by 4 bases and J by 9 bases, leaving 13 bases between them. CDR1 MDHEN and CDR2 SYDVKM come from the germline V gene.

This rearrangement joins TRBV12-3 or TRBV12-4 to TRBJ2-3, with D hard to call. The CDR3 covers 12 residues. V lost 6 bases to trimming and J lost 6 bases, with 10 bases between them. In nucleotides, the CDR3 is TGTGCCAGCAGCAAAGTATTGGATACGCAGTATTTT. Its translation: CASSKVLDTQYF.

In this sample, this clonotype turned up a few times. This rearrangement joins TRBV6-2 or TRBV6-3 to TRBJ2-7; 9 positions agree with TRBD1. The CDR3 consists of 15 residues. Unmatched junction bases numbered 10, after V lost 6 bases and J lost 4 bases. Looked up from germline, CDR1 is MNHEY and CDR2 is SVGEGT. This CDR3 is CASRPPGQGVYEQYF. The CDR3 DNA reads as TGTGCCAGCAGACCACCGGGACAGGGTGTGTACGAGCAGTACTTC.

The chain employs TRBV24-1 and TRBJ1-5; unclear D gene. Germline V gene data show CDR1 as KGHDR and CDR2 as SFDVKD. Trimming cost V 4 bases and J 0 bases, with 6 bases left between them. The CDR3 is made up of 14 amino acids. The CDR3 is CATSDYISNQPQHF. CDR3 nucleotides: TGTGCCACCAGTGACTACATTAGCAATCAGCCCCAGCATTTT.

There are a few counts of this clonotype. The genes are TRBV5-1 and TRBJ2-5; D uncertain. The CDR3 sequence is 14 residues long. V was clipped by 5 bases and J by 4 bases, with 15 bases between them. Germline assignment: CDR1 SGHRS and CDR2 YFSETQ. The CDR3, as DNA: TGCGCCAGCAGTCCTGCAGCGTCCGTAGAGACCCAGTACTTC. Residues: CASSPAASVETQYF.

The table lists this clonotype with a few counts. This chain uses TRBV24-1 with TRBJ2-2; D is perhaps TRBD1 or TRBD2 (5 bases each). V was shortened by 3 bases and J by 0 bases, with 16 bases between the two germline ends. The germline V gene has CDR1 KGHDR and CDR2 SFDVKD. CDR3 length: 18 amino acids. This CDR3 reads CATSDPRGTGTNTGELFF. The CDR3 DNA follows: TGTGCCACCAGTGATCCGCGAGGGACGGGAACGAACACCGGGGAGCTGTTTTTT.

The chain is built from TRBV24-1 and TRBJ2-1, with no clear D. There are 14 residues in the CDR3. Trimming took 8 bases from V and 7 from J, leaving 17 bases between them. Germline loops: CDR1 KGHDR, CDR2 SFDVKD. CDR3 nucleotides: TGTGCCACCAAAGGACCGTCCCCCGGAAATGAGCAGTTCTTC. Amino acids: CATKGPSPGNEQFF.

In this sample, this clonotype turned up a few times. DNA for the CDR3: TGTGCCAGCAGCGTAGGCAGCAGCGACTACAATGAGCAGTTCTTC. It encodes CASSVGSSDYNEQFF. This rearrangement joins TRBV9 to TRBJ2-1; D not resolved. The CDR3 length is 15 residues. The V and J ends lost 0 bases and 3 bases respectively, with 10 bases between them. Germline CDR1 reads SGDLS; CDR2 reads YYNGEE.